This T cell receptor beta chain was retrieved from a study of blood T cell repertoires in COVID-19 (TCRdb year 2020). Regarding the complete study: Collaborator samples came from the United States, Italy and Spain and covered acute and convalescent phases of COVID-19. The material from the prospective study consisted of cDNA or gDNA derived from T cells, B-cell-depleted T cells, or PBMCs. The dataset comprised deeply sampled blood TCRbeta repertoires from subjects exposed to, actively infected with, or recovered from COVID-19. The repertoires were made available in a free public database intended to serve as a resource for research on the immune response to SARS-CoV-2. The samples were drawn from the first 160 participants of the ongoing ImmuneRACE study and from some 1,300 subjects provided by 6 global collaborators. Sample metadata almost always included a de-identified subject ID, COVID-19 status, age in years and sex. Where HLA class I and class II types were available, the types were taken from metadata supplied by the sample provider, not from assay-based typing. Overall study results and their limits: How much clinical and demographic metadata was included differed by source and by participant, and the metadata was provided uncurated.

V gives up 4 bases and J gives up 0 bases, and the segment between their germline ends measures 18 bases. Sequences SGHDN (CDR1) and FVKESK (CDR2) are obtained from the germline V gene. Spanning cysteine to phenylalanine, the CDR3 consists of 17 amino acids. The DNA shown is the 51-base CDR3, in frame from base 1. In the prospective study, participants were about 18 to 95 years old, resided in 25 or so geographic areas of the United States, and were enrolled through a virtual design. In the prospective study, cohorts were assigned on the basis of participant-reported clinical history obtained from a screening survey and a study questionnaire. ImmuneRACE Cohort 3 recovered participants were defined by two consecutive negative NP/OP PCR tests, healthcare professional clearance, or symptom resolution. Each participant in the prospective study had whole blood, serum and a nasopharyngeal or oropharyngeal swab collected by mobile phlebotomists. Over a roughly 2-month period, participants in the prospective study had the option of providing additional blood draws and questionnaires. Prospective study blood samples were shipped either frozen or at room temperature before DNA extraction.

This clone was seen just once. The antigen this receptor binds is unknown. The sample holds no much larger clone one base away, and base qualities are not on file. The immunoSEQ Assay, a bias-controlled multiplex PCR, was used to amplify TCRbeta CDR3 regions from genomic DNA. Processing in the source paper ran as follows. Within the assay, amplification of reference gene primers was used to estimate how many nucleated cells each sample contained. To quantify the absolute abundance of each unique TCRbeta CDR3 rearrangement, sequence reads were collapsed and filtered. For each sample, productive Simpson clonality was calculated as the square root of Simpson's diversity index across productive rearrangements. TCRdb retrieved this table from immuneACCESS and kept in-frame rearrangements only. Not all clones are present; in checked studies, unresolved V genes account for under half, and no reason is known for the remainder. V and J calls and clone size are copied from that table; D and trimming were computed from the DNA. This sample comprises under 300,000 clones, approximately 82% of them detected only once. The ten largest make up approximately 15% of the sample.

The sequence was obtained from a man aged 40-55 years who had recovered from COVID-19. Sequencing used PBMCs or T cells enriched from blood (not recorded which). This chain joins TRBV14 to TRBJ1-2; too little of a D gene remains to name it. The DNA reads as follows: TGTGCCAGCAGCCGCCGCCATCCCTCTCGAGCTAACTATGGCTACACCTTC. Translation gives CASSRRHPSRANYGYTF.